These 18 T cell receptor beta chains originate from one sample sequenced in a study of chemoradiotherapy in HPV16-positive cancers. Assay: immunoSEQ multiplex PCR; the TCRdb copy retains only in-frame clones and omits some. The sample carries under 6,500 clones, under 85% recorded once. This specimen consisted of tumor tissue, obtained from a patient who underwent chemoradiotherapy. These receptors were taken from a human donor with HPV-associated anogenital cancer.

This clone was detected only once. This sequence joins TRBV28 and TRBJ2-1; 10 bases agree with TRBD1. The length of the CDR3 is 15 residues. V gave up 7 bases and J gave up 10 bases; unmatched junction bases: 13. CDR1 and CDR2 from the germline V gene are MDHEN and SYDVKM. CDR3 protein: CASTSWTGGSREQFF. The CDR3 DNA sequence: TGTGCCAGCACCTCTTGGACAGGGGGGTCTAGGGAGCAGTTCTTC.

The CDR3 region is CASSLEDRVETQYF. The CDR3 DNA is TGCGCCAGCAGCTTGGAGGACAGGGTGGAGACCCAGTACTTC. The chain couples TRBV5-1 to TRBJ2-5, with 8 positions matching TRBD1. This CDR3 is built from 14 residues. The germline gives CDR1 SGHRS, CDR2 YFSETQ. After removal of 0 bases from V and 5 bases from J, the junction contained 3 bases not matched to a gene.

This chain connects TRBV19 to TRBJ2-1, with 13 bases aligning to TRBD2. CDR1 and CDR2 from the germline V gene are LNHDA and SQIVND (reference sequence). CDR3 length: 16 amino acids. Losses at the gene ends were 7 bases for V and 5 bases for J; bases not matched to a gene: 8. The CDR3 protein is CASTSLAGGRDNEQFF. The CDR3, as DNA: TGTGCCAGTACTTCACTAGCGGGAGGGCGAGACAATGAGCAGTTCTTC.

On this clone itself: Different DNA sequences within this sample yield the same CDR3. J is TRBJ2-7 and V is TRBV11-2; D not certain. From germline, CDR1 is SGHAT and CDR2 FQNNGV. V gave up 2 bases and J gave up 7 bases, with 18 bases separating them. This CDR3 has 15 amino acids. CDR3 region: CASSLIGPPLGEQYF. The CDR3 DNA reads TGTGCCAGCAGCTTAATTGGACCCCCGCTGGGGGAGCAGTACTTC.

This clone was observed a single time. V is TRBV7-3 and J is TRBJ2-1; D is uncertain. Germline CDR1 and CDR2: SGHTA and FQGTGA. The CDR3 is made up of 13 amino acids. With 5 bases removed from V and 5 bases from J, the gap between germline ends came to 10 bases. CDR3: CASSHYSDNEQFF. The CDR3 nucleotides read TGTGCCAGCAGCCACTACAGTGACAATGAGCAGTTCTTC.

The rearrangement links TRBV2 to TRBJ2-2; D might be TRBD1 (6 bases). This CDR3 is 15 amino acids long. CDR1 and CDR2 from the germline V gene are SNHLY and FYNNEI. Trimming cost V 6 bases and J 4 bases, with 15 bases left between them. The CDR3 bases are TGTGCCAGCAGGACCGGACAGCTCAGCACCGGGGAGCTGTTTTTT. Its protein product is CASRTGQLSTGELFF.

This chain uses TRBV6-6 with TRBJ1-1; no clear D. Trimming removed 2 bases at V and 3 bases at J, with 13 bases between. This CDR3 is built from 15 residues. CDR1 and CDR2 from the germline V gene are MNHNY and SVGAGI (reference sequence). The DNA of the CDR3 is TGTGCCAGCAGTTACAAAGGGATACGGGACACTGAAGCTTTCTTT. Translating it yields CASSYKGIRDTEAFF.

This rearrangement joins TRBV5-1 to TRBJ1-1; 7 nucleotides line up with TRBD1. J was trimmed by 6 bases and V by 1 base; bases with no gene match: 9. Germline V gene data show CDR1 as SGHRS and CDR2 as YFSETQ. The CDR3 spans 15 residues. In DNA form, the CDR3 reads TGCGCCAGCAGCTTGACAAGAGACAGGGTGTCTGAAGCTTTCTTT. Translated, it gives CASSLTRDRVSEAFF.

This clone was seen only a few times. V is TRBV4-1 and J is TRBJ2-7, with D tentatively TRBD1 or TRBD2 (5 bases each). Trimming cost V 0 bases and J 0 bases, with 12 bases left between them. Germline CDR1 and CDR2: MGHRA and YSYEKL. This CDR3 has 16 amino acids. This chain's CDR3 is CASSQDWPGSSYEQYF. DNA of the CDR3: TGCGCCAGCAGCCAAGATTGGCCAGGGAGCTCCTACGAGCAGTACTTC.

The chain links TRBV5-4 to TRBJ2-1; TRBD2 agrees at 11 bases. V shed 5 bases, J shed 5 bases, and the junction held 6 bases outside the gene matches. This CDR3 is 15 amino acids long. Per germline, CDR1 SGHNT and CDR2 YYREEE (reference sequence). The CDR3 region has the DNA TGTGCCAGCAGGTCCGGGACTAGCGGAAACAATGAGCAGTTCTTC. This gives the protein CASRSGTSGNNEQFF.

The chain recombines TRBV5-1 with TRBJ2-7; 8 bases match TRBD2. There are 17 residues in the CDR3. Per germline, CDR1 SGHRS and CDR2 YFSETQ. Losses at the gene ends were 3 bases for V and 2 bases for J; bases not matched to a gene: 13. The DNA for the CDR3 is TGCGCCAGCAGCTCTGGACTGGGAACTAGCGGAACCTACGAGCAGTACTTC. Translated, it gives CASSSGLGTSGTYEQYF.

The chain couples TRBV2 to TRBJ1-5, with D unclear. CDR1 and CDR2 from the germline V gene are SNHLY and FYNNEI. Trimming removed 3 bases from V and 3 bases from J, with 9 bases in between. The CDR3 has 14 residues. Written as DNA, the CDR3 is TGTGCCAGCAGTGATGGAGGACCCAATCAGCCCCAGCATTTT. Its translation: CASSDGGPNQPQHF.

The CDR3 protein is CASSSTGVSYNEQFF. DNA for the CDR3: TGTGCCAGCAGCTCTACAGGGGTTTCCTACAATGAGCAGTTCTTC. This sequence joins TRBV7-9 and TRBJ2-1, with 7 bases matching TRBD1. The CDR3 length is 15 residues. Trimming took 4 bases from V and 1 from J; bases not matched to a gene: 4. Per germline, CDR1 SEHNR and CDR2 FQNEAQ (reference sequence).

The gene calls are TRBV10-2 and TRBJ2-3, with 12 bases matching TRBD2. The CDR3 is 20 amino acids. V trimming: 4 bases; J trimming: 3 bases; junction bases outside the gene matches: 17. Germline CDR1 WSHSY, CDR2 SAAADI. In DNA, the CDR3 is TGCGCCAGCAGTGCACGCCGTAGGCTAGCGGGGGGGGAACGGACAGATACGCAGTATTTT. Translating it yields CASSARRRLAGGERTDTQYF.

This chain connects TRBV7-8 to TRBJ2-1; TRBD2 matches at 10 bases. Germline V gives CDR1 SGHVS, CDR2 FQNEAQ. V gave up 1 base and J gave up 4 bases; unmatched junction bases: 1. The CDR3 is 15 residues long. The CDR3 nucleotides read TGTGCCAGCAGCTTAGGACTAGCGGGTTACAATGAGCAGTTCTTC. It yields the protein CASSLGLAGYNEQFF.

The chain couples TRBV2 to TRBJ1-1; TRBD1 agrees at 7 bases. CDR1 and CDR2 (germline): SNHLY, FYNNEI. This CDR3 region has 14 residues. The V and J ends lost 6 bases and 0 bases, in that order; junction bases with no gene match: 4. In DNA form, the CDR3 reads TGTGCCAGCAGGGACAGGTCGATGAACACTGAAGCTTTCTTT. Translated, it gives CASRDRSMNTEAFF.

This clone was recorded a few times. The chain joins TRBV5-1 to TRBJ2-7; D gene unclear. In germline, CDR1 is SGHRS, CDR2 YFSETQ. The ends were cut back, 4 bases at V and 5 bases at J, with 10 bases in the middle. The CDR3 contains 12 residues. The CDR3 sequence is CASSRDRDEQYF. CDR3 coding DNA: TGCGCCAGCAGCAGGGATAGGGACGAGCAGTACTTC.

The CDR3 is CASSANDLPVKLFF. In DNA, the CDR3 is TGTGCCAGCAGCGCCAATGACCTCCCGGTGAAACTGTTTTTT. The rearrangement joins TRBV9 to TRBJ1-4, with D unclear. Germline V gene lookup returns CDR1 SGDLS and CDR2 YYNGEE. Trimming stripped 3 bases from V and 11 bases from J, with 17 bases between. This CDR3 comprises 14 residues.